This TCR beta chain was identified during a study of blood T cell repertoires in COVID-19. Study information: Researchers got acute and convalescent COVID-19 samples from the United States, Italy and Spain.

The germline gives CDR1 SGHVS, CDR2 FNYEAQ. V lost 5 bases and J lost 5; bases outside the gene matches: 11. The CDR3 has 16 amino acids. Methods used by the authors: Quantification of nucleated cells was approximated via reference gene primer amplification. Profiled with immunoSEQ multiplex PCR; TCRdb holds only in-frame clones, not every one. From that table come the V and J calls and clone size; the DNA was used to work out D and trimming. The profile shows 300,000 to 350,000 clones, more than 70% of them singletons. This chain connects TRBV7-6 to TRBJ2-7; TRBD1 matches at 11 bases. Specimen: peripheral blood. The clonotype comes from a woman aged 60-70 years with COVID-19, enrolled during active disease. This chain's CDR3 is CASSITGQGGPHEQYF. As DNA, the CDR3 is TGTGCCAGCAGCATAACGGGACAGGGGGGACCCCACGAGCAGTACTTC.